The T cell receptor beta chain described here comes from a study of cytomegalovirus exposure and HLA in healthy donors. The PCR made use of 60 Vbeta and 13 Jbeta primers. TCRdb keeps only in-frame clones here, not all; method: immunoSEQ multiplex PCR. In the table there are 90,000 to 120,000 clones, over 70% of which are singletons. Germline V gene data show CDR1 as MNHNS and CDR2 as SASEGT. The CDR3 is 14 amino acids. Deletions cut 1 base from V and 2 bases from J, with 6 bases between. Overall study findings and caveats: Later analysis identified a missense DCLRE1C variant that was linked to TCR beta V- and J-gene trimming. It was reportedly the case that the classifier diagnosed cytomegalovirus status with high specificity and sensitivity. Apart from CMV serostatus, no immune exposure information was available.

Details on this clone: Its antigen is undetermined.

The chain joins TRBV6-1 to TRBJ1-3, with D possibly matching TRBD1 (5 bases). The sequencing sample was made of PBMCs. This receptor was identified in a man aged 25 to 40 in good health and CMV-seronegative. CDR3 in DNA: TGTGCCAGCAGTGAAGGGACAACTGGAAACACCATATATTTT. Translated, it gives CASSEGTTGNTIYF.